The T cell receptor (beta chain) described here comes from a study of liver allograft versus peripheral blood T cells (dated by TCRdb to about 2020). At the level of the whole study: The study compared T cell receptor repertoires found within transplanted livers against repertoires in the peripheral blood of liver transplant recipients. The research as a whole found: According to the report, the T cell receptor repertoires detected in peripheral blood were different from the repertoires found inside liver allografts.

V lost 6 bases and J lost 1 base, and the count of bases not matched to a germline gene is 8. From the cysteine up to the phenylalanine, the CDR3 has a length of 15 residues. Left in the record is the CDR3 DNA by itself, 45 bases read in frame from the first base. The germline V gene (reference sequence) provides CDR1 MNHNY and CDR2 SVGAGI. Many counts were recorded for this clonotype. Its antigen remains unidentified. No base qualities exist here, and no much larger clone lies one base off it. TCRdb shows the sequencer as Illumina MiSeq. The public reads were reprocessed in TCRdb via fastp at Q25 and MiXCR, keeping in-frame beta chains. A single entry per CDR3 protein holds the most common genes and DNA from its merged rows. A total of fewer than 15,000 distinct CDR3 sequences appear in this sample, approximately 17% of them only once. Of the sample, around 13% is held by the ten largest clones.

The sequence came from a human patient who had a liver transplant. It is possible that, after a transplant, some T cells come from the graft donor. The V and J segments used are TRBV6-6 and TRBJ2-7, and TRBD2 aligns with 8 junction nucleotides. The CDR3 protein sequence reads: CASRNPSGRSYEQYF. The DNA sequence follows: TGTGCCAGCAGGAACCCTAGCGGGCGGTCCTACGAGCAGTACTTC.